Shown below are 29 T cell receptor beta chains from a single sample sequenced in a study of fetal regulatory T cell absence and autoimmunity. Clones were read by immunoSEQ multiplex PCR, and TCRdb kept only the in-frame ones, dropping some. The data hold roughly 95,000 clones, with roughly 70% observed a single time. Specimen: pancreas tissue. These receptors all stem from a male donor with IPEX syndrome.

The chain combines TRBV9 with TRBJ2-5; 10 nucleotides agree with TRBD2. Germline V gene lookup returns CDR1 SGDLS and CDR2 YYNGEE. After removal of 4 bases from V and 3 bases from J, the junction contained 6 bases not matched to a gene. The CDR3 length is 15 residues. The CDR3 nucleotides are TGTGCCAGCAGCCCGAGGCTAGCGGGGGAAGAGACCCAGTACTTC. Protein sequence: CASSPRLAGEETQYF.

V is TRBV5-1 and J is TRBJ1-1, with D unclear. V was shortened by 4 bases and J by 2 bases, with 12 bases between the two germline ends. CDR3 length: 14 residues. The germline gives CDR1 SGHRS, CDR2 YFSETQ. This CDR3 reads CASSHSGSNTEAFF. In DNA, the CDR3 is TGCGCCAGCAGCCACTCCGGGTCTAACACTGAAGCTTTCTTT.

V usage is TRBV5-1 and J usage is TRBJ1-4, with 8 positions matching TRBD1. From germline, CDR1 is SGHRS and CDR2 YFSETQ. The V segment lost 4 bases and the J segment 8 bases; nucleotides outside the gene matches: 10. CDR3 length: 15 amino acids. The CDR3 loop reads CASSGGTGRIEKLFF. CDR3 coding DNA: TGCGCCAGCAGCGGGGGGACAGGTCGTATAGAAAAACTGTTTTTT.

This chain uses TRBV5-6 with TRBJ1-5; 7 nucleotides agree with TRBD1. The CDR3 length is 17 residues. In germline, CDR1 is SGHDT, CDR2 YYEEEE. Trimming cost V 4 bases and J 4 bases; bases outside gene matches: 14. CDR3 coding DNA: TGTGCCAGCAGCCAAAGGACAGGCCACGCGTTAAATCAGCCCCAGCATTTT. This translates into CASSQRTGHALNQPQHF. Full variable domain (outside the CDR3, taken from reference TRBV5-6 and TRBJ1-5): DAGVTQSPTHLIKTRGQQVTLRCSPKSGHDTVSWYQQALGQGPQFIFQYYEEEERQRGNFPDRFSGHQFPNYSSELNVNALLLGDSALYLCASSQRTGHALNQPQHFGDGTRLSIL.

The rearrangement joins TRBV5-1 to TRBJ1-2; D remains ambiguous. V lost 4 bases and J 4 bases, leaving 11 bases between the germline ends. Germline V gives CDR1 SGHRS, CDR2 YFSETQ. The length of the CDR3 is 13 residues. The CDR3 nucleotides read TGCGCCAGCAGCCGTGAAGTACTCTATGGCTACACCTTC. This sequence encodes CASSREVLYGYTF.

V gene TRBV4-3 combines with J gene TRBJ2-7; TRBD1 matches 11 bases. The V and J ends lost 2 bases and 6 bases, in that order; junction bases with no gene match: 6. The length of the CDR3 is 15 residues. Germline V lookup: CDR1 LGHNA, CDR2 YSLEER. CDR3 nucleotides: TGCGCCAGCAGCCAACGGGGACAGGGGGTAGCCGAGCAGTACTTC. Residues: CASSQRGQGVAEQYF.

CDR3 sequence (DNA): TGTGCCGGGGGACCGAACGTTAATATTGAGACCCAGTACTTC. Translation: CAGGPNVNIETQYF. The rearrangement joins TRBV30 to TRBJ2-5; TRBD1 or TRBD2 may be the D gene (5 bases each). Trimming stripped 8 bases from V and 5 bases from J, with 21 bases between. Germline V gene sequence: CDR1 GTSNPN, CDR2 SVGIG (reference sequence). This CDR3 spans 14 amino acids.

V gene TRBV5-1 combines with J gene TRBJ2-3; 12 bases align to TRBD2. V shed 7 bases and J 3 bases; nucleotides not matched to a gene: 3. This CDR3 comprises 14 residues. Germline V gives CDR1 SGHRS, CDR2 YFSETQ. The chain's CDR3 is CASRLAGGTDTQYF. CDR3 in DNA: TGCGCCAGCCGTCTAGCGGGGGGGACAGATACGCAGTATTTT.

J is TRBJ2-7 and V is TRBV7-9, with D perhaps matching TRBD2 (6 bases). Per the germline V gene, CDR1 is SEHNR and CDR2 is FQNEAQ (reference sequence). Trimming pared 5 bases from V and 6 bases from J, leaving 14 bases between. There are 13 residues in the CDR3. The CDR3 here is CASSHSGGTEQYF. The CDR3, as DNA: TGTGCCAGCAGCCACAGCGGAGGGACCGAGCAGTACTTC. Complete variable domain (other parts from reference TRBV7-9 and TRBJ2-7): DTGVSQNPRHKITKRGQNVTFRCDPISEHNRLYWYRQTLGQGPEFLTYFQNEAQLEKSRLLSDRFSAERPKGSFSTLEIQRTEQGDSAMYLCASSHSGGTEQYFGPGTRLTVT.

The rearrangement joins TRBV5-1 to TRBJ2-3; 9 nucleotides line up with TRBD2. The germline V gene has CDR1 SGHRS and CDR2 YFSETQ. V gave up 0 bases and J gave up 1 base; unmatched junction bases: 3. The CDR3 consists of 16 residues. The DNA of the CDR3 is TGCGCCAGCAGCTTGGCCCGCGGGAGGGGCACAGATACGCAGTATTTT. This sequence encodes CASSLARGRGTDTQYF.

The chain couples TRBV5-1 to TRBJ2-1; possible D gene TRBD2, 6 bases. The CDR3 is 13 amino acids. Trimming cost V 2 bases and J 6 bases, with 9 bases left between them. The V gene's germline CDR1 is SGHRS and CDR2 YFSETQ. The CDR3: CASSFWGVNEQFF. CDR3 DNA sequence: TGCGCCAGCAGCTTTTGGGGGGTCAATGAGCAGTTCTTC.

DNA for the CDR3: TGTGCCAGCAGCCTCTCCGGGACTAGCATCTACAATGAGCAGTTCTTC. Protein sequence: CASSLSGTSIYNEQFF. The rearrangement uses TRBV7-2 and TRBJ2-1, with TRBD2 matching over 9 bases. Germline CDR1 reads SGHTA; CDR2 reads FQGNSA. The CDR3 runs 16 residues. V dropped 5 bases and J dropped 3; count of bases not matched to a gene: 8.

This clone has only one observation. The chain has TRBV2 and TRBJ1-3; a possible D gene is TRBD1 (6 bases). Germline lookup yields CDR1 SNHLY and CDR2 FYNNEI. V lost 0 bases and J lost 5, with 17 bases in between. This CDR3 comprises 17 residues. CDR3 residues: CASSEAHAGVWRNTIYF. As DNA, the CDR3 is TGTGCCAGCAGTGAAGCCCACGCAGGGGTTTGGAGAAACACCATATATTTT. Full variable domain (missing parts from reference TRBV2 and TRBJ1-3): EPEVTQTPSHQVTQMGQEVILRCVPISNHLYFYWYRQILGQKVEFLVSFYNNEISEKSEIFDDQFSVERPDGSNFTLKIRSTKLEDSAMYFCASSEAHAGVWRNTIYFGEGSWLTVV.

The chain is built from TRBV6-6 and TRBJ1-3, with 8 positions matching TRBD1. The germline V gene encodes CDR1 MNHNY and CDR2 SVGAGI (reference sequence). J was trimmed by 3 bases and V by 5 bases; bases with no gene match: 6. The CDR3 covers 15 residues. The CDR3 protein is CASSPRTGSGNTIYF. The CDR3 bases are TGTGCCAGCAGTCCCCGGACAGGGAGTGGAAACACCATATATTTT.

The CDR3 spells CASSLTGDTEAFF. The CDR3 DNA reads as TGTGCCAGCAGCTTGACAGGGGACACTGAAGCTTTCTTT. The J gene is TRBJ1-1, the V gene TRBV11-2; TRBD1 matches 8 bases. The CDR3 has 13 residues. Per the germline V gene, CDR1 is SGHAT and CDR2 is FQNNGV. With 3 bases clipped from V and 3 bases from J, the junction kept 0 bases outside the gene matches.

This clone has just one count. The rearrangement joins TRBV6-6 to TRBJ1-5; perhaps TRBD1 as D (6 bases). Germline V gene lookup returns CDR1 MNHNY and CDR2 SVGAGI (reference sequence). Trimming removed 5 bases from V and 4 bases from J, with 12 bases in between. CDR3 length: 14 residues. CDR3 sequence: CASSPGTNNQPQHF. The DNA of the CDR3 is TGTGCCAGCAGTCCCGGGACAAATAATCAGCCCCAGCATTTT.

The V and J genes are TRBV7-6 and TRBJ2-2, with no clear D. This CDR3 contains 16 residues. Per germline, CDR1 SGHVS and CDR2 FNYEAQ. Trimming left V 2 bases short and J 2 bases short, with 12 bases between. The CDR3 protein is CASSLRVGDNTGELFF. The CDR3 region has the DNA TGTGCCAGCAGCTTAAGAGTCGGAGACAACACCGGGGAGCTGTTTTTT. Complete variable domain (other parts from reference TRBV7-6 and TRBJ2-2): GAGVSQSPRYKVTKRGQDVALRCDPISGHVSLYWYRQALGQGPEFLTYFNYEAQQDKSGLPNDRFSAERPEGSISTLTIQRTEQRDSAMYRCASSLRVGDNTGELFFGEGSRLTVL.

The rearrangement uses TRBV4-3 and TRBJ1-4; no clear D. The germline CDR1 and CDR2 sequences are LGHNA and YSLEER. The V end was cut by 1 base, the J end by 4 bases, with 10 bases between. This CDR3 region has 15 residues. CDR3 loop: CASSQGRTLNEKLFF. Written as DNA, the CDR3 is TGCGCCAGCAGCCAAGGCAGGACGCTTAATGAAAAACTGTTTTTT.

The J gene is TRBJ2-3, the V gene TRBV30, with 9 nucleotides matching TRBD2. The length of the CDR3 is 13 residues. Germline-derived CDR1 and CDR2 are GTSNPN and SVGIG (reference sequence). V gave up 4 bases and J gave up 4 bases; unmatched junction bases: 3. The CDR3 DNA sequence: TGTGCCTGGACTAGCGGGGTTCCAGATACGCAGTATTTT. Protein: CAWTSGVPDTQYF. Filled out from reference TRBV30 and TRBJ2-3, the complete variable domain reads SQTIHQWPATLVQPVGSPLSLECTVEGTSNPNLYWYRQAAGRGLQLLFYSVGIGQISSEVPQNLSASRPQDRQFILSSKKLLLSDSGFYLCAWTSGVPDTQYFGPGTRLTVL.

The genes are TRBV2 and TRBJ1-3; possible D gene TRBD1, 5 bases. V lost 5 bases, J lost 0 bases, and 8 bases lay in between. This CDR3 is built from 14 residues. Germline values: CDR1 SNHLY, CDR2 FYNNEI. As DNA, the CDR3 is TGTGCCAGCAGTCCGGGGCGCTCTGGAAACACCATATATTTT. Translating it yields CASSPGRSGNTIYF.

This clone was recorded a few times. The rearrangement uses TRBV7-9 and TRBJ2-7; 7 bases match TRBD1. The V and J ends lost 3 bases and 1 base, in that order; junction bases with no gene match: 6. This CDR3 contains 15 residues. Germline-derived CDR1 and CDR2 are SEHNR and FQNEAQ (reference sequence). The CDR3 region has the DNA TGTGCCAGCAGCTTGACTGGACAGGTTTCCTACGAGCAGTACTTC. Protein product: CASSLTGQVSYEQYF.

This clone was recorded at least ten times. V is TRBV23-1 and J is TRBJ1-5; TRBD1 agrees at 10 bases. TRBV23-1 is an ORF; its function is uncertain. Germline trimming cut 6 bases from V and 4 bases from J; bases unmatched to any gene: 3. The CDR3 length is 14 residues. The CDR3 spells CASRGQGPNQPQHF. The CDR3 region has the DNA TGCGCCAGCAGGGGACAGGGGCCGAATCAGCCCCAGCATTTT.

V and J are TRBV7-8 and TRBJ2-3; TRBD2 matches at 9 bases. The germline V gene has CDR1 SGHVS and CDR2 FQNEAQ. The ends lost 1 base at V and 3 bases at J; junction bases unmatched: 2. This CDR3 contains 15 residues. The CDR3 spells CASSLGLAGTDTQYF. For the CDR3, the DNA is TGTGCCAGCAGCTTAGGGCTAGCGGGGACAGATACGCAGTATTTT.

CDR3 residues: CASSSATGGQPQHF. DNA of the CDR3: TGTGCCAGCAGTTCCGCAACAGGGGGTCAGCCCCAGCATTTT. The chain couples TRBV27 to TRBJ1-5; 8 bases match TRBD1. CDR3 length equals 14 residues. V lost 4 bases to trimming and J lost 6 bases; unmatched junction nucleotides: 5. CDR1 MNHEY and CDR2 SMNVEV come from the germline V gene (reference sequence).

The table lists this clone with a few counts. This rearrangement joins TRBV19 to TRBJ2-1, with 11 bases fitting TRBD2. The V gene's germline CDR1 is LNHDA and CDR2 SQIVND (reference sequence). The CDR3 length is 15 residues. J lost 2 bases, V lost 4 bases, and 1 base had no gene match. The CDR3 sequence: CASSTSGGPYNEQFF. CDR3 nucleotide sequence: TGTGCCAGTAGTACTAGCGGGGGGCCCTACAATGAGCAGTTCTTC.

This clone occurred once. This chain joins TRBV7-9 and TRBJ2-7; 7 bases line up with TRBD1. This CDR3 is built from 13 residues. In germline, CDR1 is SEHNR, CDR2 FQNEAQ (reference sequence). V lost 1 base to trimming and J lost 3 bases; unmatched junction nucleotides: 0. Here the CDR3 reads CASSLGDSYEQYF. Written as DNA, the CDR3 is TGTGCCAGCAGCTTAGGGGACAGCTACGAGCAGTACTTC. Supplemented by reference TRBV7-9 and TRBJ2-7, the full variable domain reads DTGVSQNPRHKITKRGQNVTFRCDPISEHNRLYWYRQTLGQGPEFLTYFQNEAQLEKSRLLSDRFSAERPKGSFSTLEIQRTEQGDSAMYLCASSLGDSYEQYFGPGTRLTVT.

This clone was seen more than once but under ten times. The J gene is TRBJ2-3, the V gene TRBV15; D may be TRBD2 (6 bases). This CDR3 is 13 amino acids long. Deletions cut 3 bases from V and 4 bases from J, with 8 bases between. CDR1 is LNHNV and CDR2 is YYDKDF in the germline V gene (reference sequence). As DNA, the CDR3 is TGTGCCACCAGCAGGGACTACGCAGATACGCAGTATTTT. This sequence encodes CATSRDYADTQYF.

V gene TRBV11-2 combines with J gene TRBJ1-5; tentatively, D is TRBD1 (5 bases). This CDR3 is built from 15 residues. The germline V gene has CDR1 SGHAT and CDR2 FQNNGV. V was cut by 0 bases and J by 4 bases, with 10 bases left in between. CDR3 protein: CASSLDGRGNQPQHF. In DNA, the CDR3 is TGTGCCAGCAGCTTAGATGGGCGGGGGAATCAGCCCCAGCATTTT.

The genes are TRBV6-6 and TRBJ1-4; D might be TRBD1 (5 bases). This CDR3 is built from 14 residues. V was clipped by 2 bases and J by 5 bases, with 9 bases between them. Germline V gene lookup returns CDR1 MNHNY and CDR2 SVGAGI (reference sequence). DNA of the CDR3: TGTGCCAGCAGTTACGGGGGGAGAAATGAAAAACTGTTTTTT. This codes for CASSYGGRNEKLFF.